This TCR beta chain was observed in a study of T cell repertoires in cytomegalovirus infection (dated by TCRdb to the late 2010s). The study in broad terms: The peptide stimulations were aimed at well-studied HLA-B-restricted epitopes as well as recently identified HLA-C-restricted CMV epitopes, whose presentation resists viral immunomodulation. Donor HLA type was relevant to the analysis, as public TCR beta signatures indicated carriage of CMV infection together with the matching HLA type. The paper as a whole reports these results and caveats: The ex vivo response was dominated by HLA-C-restricted CMV-specific TCR beta clonotypes, which also provided the single most frequent clonotype in two of eight donors. Cumulative frequency of public TCR beta family members discriminated carriers of CMV infection plus the relevant HLA type in this cohort and an independent roughly 330-donor cohort.

According to the study, the label for this sample's treatment or condition signals: in vitro stimulation with specific CMV peptide epitopes to enrich CMV-specific T cells. The sequencing machine was an Illumina HiSeq 1500. The public reads were quality trimmed at Q25 with fastp and then assembled into clones with MiXCR by TCRdb, keeping productive beta chains. Merged by CDR3 protein, the rows form single entries marked with the most common genes and DNA. The table for this sample lists about a million distinct CDR3 sequences; around a third of them were counted only once. Clones ranked in the top ten supply around 15% of the sample. This clonotype occurred a few times. It lacks a known antigen. No base qualities exist here, and no much larger clone lies one base off it. CDR1 is given as LNHDA and CDR2 as SQIVND, both from the germline V gene (reference sequence). There are 12 amino acids in the CDR3, from cysteine to phenylalanine inclusive. Solely the CDR3 DNA is kept, with 36 bases framed from the first base. The V end gives up 9 bases and the J end 8 bases, leaving 7 bases in the junction not matched to a gene.

The TCR originated in a human donor in good health (CMV status not recorded). Some clones in this sample may be carry-over from other donors' samples. The sample here was cultured CD8+ T cells from PBMCs, taken from culture after CMV antigen stimulation. This sequence uses TRBV19 and TRBJ2-1; TRBD2 aligns with 7 central bases. This receptor has the CDR3 CASLSGADEQFF. The DNA sequence follows: TGTGCCAGCCTGAGCGGGGCGGATGAGCAGTTCTTC. Reference TRBV19 and TRBJ2-1 genes cover what lies past the CDR3, so the full variable domain is DGGITQSPKYLFRKEGQNVTLSCEQNLNHDAMYWYRQDPGQGLRLIYYSQIVNDFQKGDIAEGYSVSREKKESFPLTVTSAQKNPTAFYLCASLSGADEQFFGPGTRLTVL.